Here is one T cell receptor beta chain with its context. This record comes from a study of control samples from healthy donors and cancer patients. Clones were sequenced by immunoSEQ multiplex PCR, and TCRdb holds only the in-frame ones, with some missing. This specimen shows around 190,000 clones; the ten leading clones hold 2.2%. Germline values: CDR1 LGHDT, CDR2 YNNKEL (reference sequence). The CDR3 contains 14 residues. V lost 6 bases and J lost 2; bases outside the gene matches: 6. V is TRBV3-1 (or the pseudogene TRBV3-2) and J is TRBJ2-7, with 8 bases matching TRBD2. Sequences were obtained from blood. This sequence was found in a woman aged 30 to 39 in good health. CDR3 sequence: CASSSGDTTYEQYF. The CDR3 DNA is TGTGCCAGCAGTAGCGGGGACACCACCTACGAGCAGTACTTC.